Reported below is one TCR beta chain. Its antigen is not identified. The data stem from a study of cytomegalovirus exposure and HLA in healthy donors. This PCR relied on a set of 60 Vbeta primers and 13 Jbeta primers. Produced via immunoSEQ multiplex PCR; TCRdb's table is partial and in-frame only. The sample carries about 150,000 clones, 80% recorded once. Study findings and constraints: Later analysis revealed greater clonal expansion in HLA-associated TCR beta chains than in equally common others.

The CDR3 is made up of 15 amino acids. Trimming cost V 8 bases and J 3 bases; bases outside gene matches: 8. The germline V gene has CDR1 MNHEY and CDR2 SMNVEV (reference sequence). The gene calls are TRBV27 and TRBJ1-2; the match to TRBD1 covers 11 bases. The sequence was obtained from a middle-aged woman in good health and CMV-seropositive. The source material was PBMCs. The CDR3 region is CASRFGQGADYGYTF. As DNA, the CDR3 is TGTGCCAGCCGATTCGGACAGGGGGCGGACTATGGCTACACCTTC.